Presented here are 10 T cell receptor beta chains from one specimen sequenced in a study of response to subunit inactivated influenza vaccine. TCRdb recomputed calls from the RT-PCR reads with MiXCR, one row per CDR3 protein. Among hundreds of thousands of distinct CDR3 sequences listed, around 25% were seen once. This sample comprised CD4+ T cells sorted from PBMCs, obtained 5 to 6 days after vaccination. The receptor source for this set is a man over 45 who received an inactivated influenza vaccine.

The chain employs TRBV25-1 and TRBJ1-1; D gene unclear. CDR1 is MGHDK and CDR2 is SYGVNS in the germline V gene. The CDR3 covers 14 residues. V was shortened by 3 bases and J by 0 bases, with 8 bases between the two germline ends. CDR3 DNA sequence: TGTGCCAGCAGTGAGGTAGGGATGAACACTGAAGCTTTCTTT. Translating gives CASSEVGMNTEAFF.

V and J are TRBV2 and TRBJ1-1; 8 bases agree with TRBD1. Germline CDR1 is SNHLY and CDR2 is FYNNEI. This CDR3 region has 12 residues. With 6 bases clipped from V and 9 bases from J, the junction kept 6 bases outside the gene matches. Here the CDR3 DNA reads TGTGCCAGCAGAACCGGACAGGGCCAAGCTTTCTTT. Translated: CASRTGQGQAFF. The variable domain in full, with the rest retrieved from reference TRBV2 and TRBJ1-1, is EPEVTQTPSHQVTQMGQEVILRCVPISNHLYFYWYRQILGQKVEFLVSFYNNEISEKSEIFDDQFSVERPDGSNFTLKIRSTKLEDSAMYFCASRTGQGQAFFGQGTRLTVV.

This clonotype was detected only a few times. This chain connects TRBV5-5 to TRBJ2-4; the D gene is possibly TRBD1 (8 bases). The CDR3 sequence is 14 residues long. Trimming took off 1 base at V and 8 bases at J, with 13 bases between the two ends. CDR1 and CDR2 (germline): SGHKS, YYEKEE (reference sequence). CDR3 nucleotides: TGTGCCAGCAGCTTGAGACAGGGGAGGGACATTCAGTACTTC. Its translation is CASSLRQGRDIQYF. Using reference TRBV5-5 and TRBJ2-4 for the parts outside the CDR3, the full variable domain is DAGVTQSPTHLIKTRGQQVTLRCSPISGHKSVSWYQQVLGQGPQFIFQYYEKEERGRGNFPDRFSARQFPNYSSELNVNALLLGDSALYLCASSLRQGRDIQYFGAGTRLSVL.

The J gene is TRBJ1-4, the V gene TRBV25-1; 7 bases are a match to TRBD1. In germline, CDR1 is MGHDK, CDR2 SYGVNS. The ends lost 5 bases at V and 4 bases at J; junction bases unmatched: 7. The CDR3 spans 15 residues. This CDR3 reads CASSPTTGVNEKLFF. In nucleotides, the CDR3 is TGTGCCAGCAGTCCGACCACAGGGGTTAATGAAAAACTGTTTTTT.

The table lists this clonotype with a few counts. J is TRBJ2-3 and V is TRBV6-1, with a tentative D call TRBD2 (6 bases). CDR1 MNHNS and CDR2 SASEGT come from the germline V gene. There are 13 residues in the CDR3. The V end lost 3 bases, the J end lost 6 bases, and 10 bases lay between the germline ends. DNA of the CDR3: TGTGCCAGCAGTGACGGGGGAACGGATACGCAGTATTTT. This codes for CASSDGGTDTQYF.

The sample holds a few counts of this clonotype. J is TRBJ2-5 and V is TRBV20-1; 7 bases line up with TRBD2. The CDR3 length is 15 residues. Germline V CDR1 and CDR2: DFQATT, SNEGSKA (reference sequence). The V segment lost 0 bases and the J segment 2 bases; nucleotides outside the gene matches: 6. The CDR3 DNA reads TGCAGTGCTAGAGATCGGCTAGCGGCACAAGAGACCCAGTACTTC. This codes for CSARDRLAAQETQYF.

This clonotype turned up a few times. The chain couples TRBV2 to TRBJ2-1, with TRBD2 matching over 7 bases. This CDR3 is built from 17 residues. The J segment lost 8 bases and the V segment lost 0 bases, leaving 13 bases of the junction unmatched. Germline assignment: CDR1 SNHLY and CDR2 FYNNEI. CDR3 sequence: CASSEAGGGTAADEQFF. The CDR3, as DNA: TGTGCCAGCAGTGAAGCGGGGGGAGGGACCGCGGCGGATGAGCAGTTCTTC.

This sequence joins TRBV5-1 and TRBJ2-1, with TRBD2 matching 10 bases. Germline V CDR1 and CDR2: SGHRS, YFSETQ. J was trimmed by 7 bases and V by 4 bases; bases with no gene match: 11. The CDR3 sequence is 16 residues long. The CDR3 loop is CASSLVVAGGWNEQFF. DNA for the CDR3: TGCGCCAGCAGCCTGGTGGTAGCGGGAGGATGGAATGAGCAGTTCTTC.

The chain carries TRBV5-1 and TRBJ2-2; D unresolved. Germline CDR1 and CDR2: SGHRS and YFSETQ. Trimming removed 2 bases at V and 5 bases at J, with 7 bases between. The CDR3 covers 13 residues. CDR3 protein: CASSFLTTGELFF. CDR3 bases: TGCGCCAGCAGCTTTTTAACGACCGGGGAGCTGTTTTTT.

The rearrangement uses TRBV5-1 and TRBJ2-3; perhaps D is TRBD1 or TRBD2 (5 bases each). CDR1 SGHRS and CDR2 YFSETQ come from the germline V gene. The V end was cut by 4 bases, the J end by 4 bases, with 22 bases between. The CDR3 has 17 residues. CDR3 sequence reads: CASSLGRGASVPDTQYF. CDR3 nucleotides: TGCGCCAGCAGCCTAGGTCGAGGGGCCAGTGTCCCAGATACGCAGTATTTT.